This TCR beta chain is drawn from a study of siplizumab effects on memory and regulatory T cells (dated by TCRdb to about 2019). With respect to the entire study: The study examined how the anti-CD2 antibody siplizumab affects alloreactive T-cell subsets in allogeneic mixed lymphocyte reactions built from human PBMCs.

Library creation used the immunoSEQ multiplex PCR assay. The deep sequencing platform assayed roughly 10^5 TCR templates per sample. Genomic DNA extracted from sorted T cells was used for TCRbeta CDR3 sequencing. On the study's bioinformatics: The R programming language was used for the clonal analysis of the TCRbeta CDR3 data. Unstimulated samples were compared with post-reaction CFSE-low samples to define alloreactive CD4+ and CD8+ clones. Regulatory or non-regulatory origin of alloreactive CD4+ clones was assigned by matching sequences to the sorted unstimulated Treg and non-Treg repertoires. TCRdb carries this immuneACCESS record with in-frame sequences only. Its versions omit some clonotypes, under half of them owing to an unresolved V gene in the studies checked, with the rest unexplained. V, J and clone size were drawn from that table, and D and trimming were deduced from the DNA. The sample includes over 85,000 clones, with 80% to 95% observed a single time. Clones ranked in the top ten supply about 6.7% of the sample.

Sorted unstimulated T cells, along with proliferating T cells recovered from mixed lymphocyte reactions, underwent TCRbeta CDR3 sequencing. Fresh whole blood from approximately ten HLA-typed healthy donors was used to isolate PBMCs. Overall results and qualifications from the work: Unstimulated naive T cells appeared to be more diverse than memory T cells, and naive cells seemed to make a substantial contribution to the alloresponse. Because sequences at frequencies below about 10^-5 were poorly captured, only a minor fraction of alloreactive clones could be mapped back to unstimulated subsets. The cumulative frequency of alloreactive sequences that could be traced back to unstimulated CD4+ memory T cells was significantly reduced by siplizumab. Roughly 80-95% of proliferating CD4+ or CD8+ clones could not be assigned a naive or memory phenotype. Among mappable alloreactive CD4+ clones, the Treg-derived fraction averaged about 70% with siplizumab versus 25% to 30% in control reactions. Whether proliferating Tregs from siplizumab cultures were suppressive was not functionally confirmed.

Notes on this clone: The clone's antigen remains unknown. No much larger clone is present one base from it, and per-base qualities are unavailable.

CDR1 and CDR2 are drawn from the germline V gene (reference sequence): GTSNPN, SVGIG. Relative to germline, V is missing 3 bases and J is missing 4 bases, with 8 bases of the junction outside any gene match. From cysteine to phenylalanine, the CDR3 is 15 amino acids long. The CDR3 DNA has 45 bases and is translated from base 1. Sequenced: CD8+ T cells sorted from blood. In this chain, TRBV30 is recombined with TRBJ2-3; the junction holds 9 bases that match TRBD1. The TCR comes from a human donor in good health. CDR3 loop: CAWRTGTGMADTQYF. The nucleotides read TGTGCCTGGAGGACCGGGACAGGGATGGCAGATACGCAGTATTTT.